The entry below gives a single TCR beta chain sequence along with its context. This sample was included in a study of control samples from healthy donors and cancer patients. Trimming cost V 3 bases and J 4 bases; bases outside gene matches: 1. This CDR3 has 13 residues. Clones were read by immunoSEQ multiplex PCR, and TCRdb kept only the in-frame ones, dropping some. The table records 140,000 to 150,000 clones, over 85% of them present only once. The chain employs TRBV12-3 or TRBV12-4 and TRBJ2-7; 9 nucleotides align to TRBD1. This receptor was identified in a man aged 18 to 30 in good health. Material for sequencing was blood. The CDR3 sequence: CASSFGQGYEQYF. CDR3 coding DNA: TGTGCCAGCAGTTTCGGACAGGGGTACGAGCAGTACTTC.